The 10 T cell receptor beta chains in this list originate from one sample, sequenced in a study of blood T cell repertoires in COVID-19. Only in-frame clones appear in the TCRdb table, and some are missing; sequencing was by immunoSEQ multiplex PCR. The repertoire holds hundreds of thousands of clones, 80% to 90% seen once, with 8.3% in the top ten. Sample: PBMCs or T cells enriched from blood (not recorded which). The source of these receptors is an older woman who had recovered from COVID-19.

This clone was seen a handful of times. The chain links TRBV24-1 to TRBJ2-1, with a tentative D call TRBD2 (6 bases). This CDR3 has 15 residues. Germline CDR1 KGHDR, CDR2 SFDVKD. Between the trimmed V and J ends, which lost 3 bases and 5 bases, there was a span of 13 bases. Here the CDR3 DNA reads TGTGCCACCAGTGATGCCGGGACTTTTAACAATGAGCAGTTCTTC. Its protein product is CATSDAGTFNNEQFF.

V is TRBV19 and J is TRBJ1-5; D is possibly TRBD1 (5 bases). This CDR3 spans 15 amino acids. CDR1 is LNHDA, CDR2 SQIVND, per germline (reference sequence). Trimming left V 2 bases short and J 0 bases short, with 8 bases between. This CDR3 reads CASSIRGFSNQPQHF. Here the CDR3 DNA reads TGTGCCAGTAGTATAAGGGGATTTAGCAATCAGCCCCAGCATTTT.

Worth noting for this clone: Because the CDR3 is missing its conserved closing phenylalanine or tryptophan, this is likely a read error. The DNA is omitted, as the CDR3 cannot be located on it reliably, and the CDR3 follows TCRdb's listing. This chain links TRBV10-1 with TRBJ2-6; the table's D call, TRBD1, was not checked against the DNA. CDR1 WNHNN and CDR2 SYGVQD come from the germline V gene (reference sequence). The length of the CDR3 is 8 amino acids, counting both ends. CDR3 loop: CASSESTG.

This clone was counted only a few times. The genes are TRBV6-5 and TRBJ1-1; D gene uncertain. The length of the CDR3 is 13 residues. Trimming took off 6 bases at V and 6 bases at J, with 14 bases between the two ends. In germline, CDR1 is MNHEY, CDR2 SVGAGI. The CDR3 nucleotides are TGTGCCAGCAGACCCGCTTGGGCCGCTGAAGCTTTCTTT. It is translated as CASRPAWAAEAFF.

The V gene is TRBV5-1, the J gene TRBJ2-1; maybe TRBD1 (6 bases). This CDR3 has 15 amino acids. Trimming removed 0 bases from V and 3 bases from J, with 10 bases in between. CDR1 is SGHRS, CDR2 YFSETQ, per germline. The CDR3 sequence is CASSLAQGHYNEQFF. In nucleotides, the CDR3 is TGCGCCAGCAGCTTGGCACAGGGTCACTACAATGAGCAGTTCTTC.

This clone appeared once. The chain joins TRBV2 to TRBJ1-2; TRBD1 aligns across 8 bases. This CDR3 comprises 15 residues. Germline values: CDR1 SNHLY, CDR2 FYNNEI. The V gene end was trimmed by 6 bases and the J gene end by 4 bases; junction bases not matched to a gene: 10. The CDR3, as DNA: TGTGCCAGCAGGCATGGGACAGGTATCCCCTATGGCTACACCTTC. Translation gives CASRHGTGIPYGYTF.

V is TRBV3-1 (or the pseudogene TRBV3-2) and J is TRBJ1-3; D call uncertain. V dropped 1 base and J dropped 0 bases, with 10 bases sitting between them. Germline V gene sequence: CDR1 LGHDT, CDR2 YNNKEL (reference sequence). This CDR3 is 16 amino acids long. The DNA of the CDR3 is TGTGCCAGCAGCCAAGGCAGGTCCCTCTCTGGAAACACCATATATTTT. Protein product: CASSQGRSLSGNTIYF.

V gene TRBV2 combines with J gene TRBJ2-7; 8 bases line up with TRBD1. CDR1 is SNHLY, CDR2 FYNNEI, per germline. This CDR3 is 13 amino acids long. Trimming cost V 6 bases and J 1 base; bases outside gene matches: 2. The CDR3 protein is CASRGTGSYEQYV. The CDR3 nucleotides are TGTGCCAGCAGAGGGACAGGTTCCTACGAGCAGTACGTC.

V gene TRBV28 combines with J gene TRBJ2-3; D is perhaps TRBD2 (6 bases). This CDR3 has 12 residues. V was trimmed by 7 bases and J by 6 bases, leaving 11 bases between them. The germline CDR1 and CDR2 sequences are MDHEN and SYDVKM. The CDR3 nucleotides are TGTGCCAGCAACGATCGGGGGGATACGCAGTATTTT. Translating it yields CASNDRGDTQYF.

The chain recombines TRBV6-1 with TRBJ2-1; 8 bases align to TRBD2. The CDR3 consists of 15 residues. Germline V gives CDR1 MNHNS, CDR2 SASEGT. Germline trimming cut 0 bases from V and 8 bases from J; bases unmatched to any gene: 6. CDR3 in DNA: TGTGCCAGCAGTGAAGCGGGGACTAGATTCTATGAGCAGTTCTTC. It specifies CASSEAGTRFYEQFF.